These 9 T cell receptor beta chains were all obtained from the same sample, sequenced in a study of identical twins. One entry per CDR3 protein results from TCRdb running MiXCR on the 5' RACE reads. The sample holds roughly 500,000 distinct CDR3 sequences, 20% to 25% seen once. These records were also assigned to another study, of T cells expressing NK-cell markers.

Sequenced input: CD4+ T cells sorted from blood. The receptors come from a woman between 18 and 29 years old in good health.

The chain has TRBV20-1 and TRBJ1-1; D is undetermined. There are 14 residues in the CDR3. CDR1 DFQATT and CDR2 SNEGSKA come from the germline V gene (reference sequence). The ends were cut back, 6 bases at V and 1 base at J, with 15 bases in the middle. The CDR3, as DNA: TGCAGTGCCCCGGGGAACGGAAGGAACACTGAAGCTTTCTTT. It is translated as CSAPGNGRNTEAFF.

The CDR3 nucleotides read TGTGCCAGCAGCCTTCGACAGAGTTTTTTCACAGATACGCAGTATTTT. It encodes CASSLRQSFFTDTQYF. This chain links TRBV13 with TRBJ2-3; D may be TRBD1 (5 bases). Germline values: CDR1 PRHDT, CDR2 FYEKMQ (reference sequence). CDR3 length equals 16 residues. V dropped 5 bases and J dropped 2 bases, with 17 bases sitting between them.

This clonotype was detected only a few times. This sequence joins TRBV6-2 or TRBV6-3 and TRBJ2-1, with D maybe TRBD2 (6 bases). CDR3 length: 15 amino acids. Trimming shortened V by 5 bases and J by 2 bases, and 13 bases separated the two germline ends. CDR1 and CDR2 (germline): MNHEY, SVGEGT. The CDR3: CASSTRDFTYNEQFF. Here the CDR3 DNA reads TGTGCCAGCAGTACCCGGGACTTCACCTACAATGAGCAGTTCTTC.

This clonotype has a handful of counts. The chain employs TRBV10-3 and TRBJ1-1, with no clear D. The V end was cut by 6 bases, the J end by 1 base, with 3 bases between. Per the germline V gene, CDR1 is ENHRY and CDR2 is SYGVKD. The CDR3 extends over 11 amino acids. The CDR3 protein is CAISRNTEAFF. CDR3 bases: TGTGCCATCAGCCGGAACACTGAAGCTTTCTTT.

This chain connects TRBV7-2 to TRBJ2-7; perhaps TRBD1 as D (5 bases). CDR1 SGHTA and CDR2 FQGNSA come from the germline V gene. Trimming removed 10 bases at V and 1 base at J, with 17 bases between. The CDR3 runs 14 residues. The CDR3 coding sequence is TGTGCCACCAGAAACGGGCAGGGATCCTACGAGCAGTACTTC. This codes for CATRNGQGSYEQYF.

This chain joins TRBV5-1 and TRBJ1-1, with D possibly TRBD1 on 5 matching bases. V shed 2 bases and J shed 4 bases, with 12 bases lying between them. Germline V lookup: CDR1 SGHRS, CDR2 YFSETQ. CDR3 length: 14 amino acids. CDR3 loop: CASSFQGPGTEAFF. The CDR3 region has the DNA TGCGCCAGCAGCTTTCAGGGCCCTGGCACTGAAGCTTTCTTT.

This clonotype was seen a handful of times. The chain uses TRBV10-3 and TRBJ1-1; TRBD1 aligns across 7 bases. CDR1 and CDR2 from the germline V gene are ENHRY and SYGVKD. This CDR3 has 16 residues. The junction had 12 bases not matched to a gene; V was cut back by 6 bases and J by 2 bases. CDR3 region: CAISPNRQGQNTEAFF. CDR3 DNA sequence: TGTGCCATCAGCCCCAACCGACAGGGACAAAACACTGAAGCTTTCTTT.

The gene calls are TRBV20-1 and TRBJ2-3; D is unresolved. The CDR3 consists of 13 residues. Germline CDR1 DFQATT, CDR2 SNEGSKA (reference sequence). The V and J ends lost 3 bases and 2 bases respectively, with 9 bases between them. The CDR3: CSARGLDTDTQYF. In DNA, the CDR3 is TGCAGTGCTAGGGGCCTAGACACAGATACGCAGTATTTT.

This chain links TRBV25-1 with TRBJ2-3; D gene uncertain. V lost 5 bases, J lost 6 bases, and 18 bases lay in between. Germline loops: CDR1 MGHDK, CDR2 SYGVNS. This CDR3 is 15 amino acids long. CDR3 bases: TGTGCCAGCAGTACCTCGAACATCTACACGGATACGCAGTATTTT. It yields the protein CASSTSNIYTDTQYF. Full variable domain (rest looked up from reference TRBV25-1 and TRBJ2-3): EADIYQTPRYLVIGTGKKITLECSQTMGHDKMYWYQQDPGMELHLIHYSYGVNSTEKGDLSSESTVSRIRTEHFPLTLESARPSHTSQYLCASSTSNIYTDTQYFGPGTRLTVL.